The present T cell receptor beta chain was sequenced within a study of cytomegalovirus exposure and HLA in healthy donors. 60 Vbeta and 13 Jbeta primers were used in PCR. Per the original data handling: Roughly 11 million shared chains were among the roughly 78 million unique TCR beta chains that a later analysis counted. TCRdb's table, derived via immunoSEQ multiplex PCR, lists solely in-frame clones and lacks some. Clone size and V and J calls were adopted from that table, with D and trimming inferred from the DNA. The sample carries 90,000 to 110,000 clones, approximately 81% recorded once. At sampling all donors were nominally healthy, likely with unrecorded immune exposures. The germline gives CDR1 MDHEN, CDR2 SYDVKM. The CDR3 consists of 15 residues. Trimming shortened V by 4 bases and J by 5 bases, and 17 bases separated the two germline ends. General study findings and limits: Association of a missense DCLRE1C variant with TCR beta V- and J-gene trimming was reported in a later analysis. The listing of 150 or so TCR beta chains classed them as cytomegalovirus-associated.

About this clone itself: Its target is unknown.

The clonotype comes from a woman aged 25 to 39 in good health and CMV-seronegative. The source material was PBMCs. The chain employs TRBV28 and TRBJ1-1, with D maybe TRBD1 (5 bases). In nucleotides, the CDR3 is TGTGCCAGCAGTTCCGCCTTTCGGGGGTCGACTGAAGCTTTCTTT. Residues: CASSSAFRGSTEAFF.